The next 17 T cell receptor beta chains were all read from a single sample in a study of cytomegalovirus exposure and HLA in healthy donors. The PCR employed 60 Vbeta primers together with 13 Jbeta primers. This table comes from immunoSEQ multiplex PCR, and its TCRdb copy is limited to in-frame clones, with some not included. This table has around 65,000 clones, 85% appearing once. The sample comprised PBMCs. The receptors shown here come from a female donor in good health and CMV-seronegative.

The CDR3 nucleotides read TGTGCCAGCTCACCACTAGCTCGGGACGAGCAGTACTTC. Translation gives CASSPLARDEQYF. V and J are TRBV18 and TRBJ2-7; D is uncertain. Germline V gives CDR1 KGHSH, CDR2 LQKENI. Trimming removed 1 base from V and 5 bases from J, with 9 bases in between. This CDR3 comprises 13 residues. The full variable domain, completed using reference TRBV18 and TRBJ2-7, is NAGVMQNPRHLVRRRGQEARLRCSPMKGHSHVYWYRQLPEEGLKFMVYLQKENIIDESGMPKERFSAEFPKEGPSILRIQQVVRGDSAAYFCASSPLARDEQYFGPGTRLTVT.

This sequence joins TRBV6-6 and TRBJ1-2; no definite D call. This CDR3 contains 13 residues. The V gene lost 5 bases and the J gene lost 2 bases, with 9 bases spanning the gap. Germline CDR1 is MNHNY and CDR2 is SVGAGI (reference sequence). The CDR3 reads CASSPLRNYGYTF. The CDR3 nucleotides are TGTGCCAGCAGTCCCCTCCGGAACTATGGCTACACCTTC.

This rearrangement joins TRBV7-9 to TRBJ2-7; tentatively, D is TRBD1 (6 bases). The V end lost 5 bases, the J end lost 5 bases, and 19 bases lay between the germline ends. The CDR3 totals 15 residues. Germline V gives CDR1 SEHNR, CDR2 FQNEAQ (reference sequence). CDR3 amino acids: CASSTDTGFGNEQYF. CDR3 nucleotides: TGTGCCAGCAGCACCGATACAGGGTTTGGGAACGAGCAGTACTTC.

This clone was counted between two and nine times. V usage is TRBV20-1 and J usage is TRBJ1-1; D is undetermined. This CDR3 has 11 residues. V lost 4 bases to trimming and J lost 2 bases, with 5 bases between them. Germline-derived CDR1 and CDR2 are DFQATT and SNEGSKA (reference sequence). CDR3 nucleotide sequence: TGCAGTGCTATAACAAACACTGAAGCTTTCTTT. Amino acid sequence: CSAITNTEAFF.

The chain links TRBV6-5 to TRBJ2-2; possibly TRBD1 for D (5 bases). V lost 6 bases and J 5 bases, leaving 16 bases between the germline ends. This CDR3 contains 15 residues. Germline CDR1 is MNHEY and CDR2 is SVGAGI. This CDR3 is CASRPDSMRTGELFF. In DNA form, the CDR3 reads TGTGCCAGCAGACCCGACAGTATGAGGACCGGGGAGCTGTTTTTT.

The CDR3 loop reads CASSQSGQGYIWETQYF. The CDR3 DNA follows: TGTGCCAGCAGCCAATCGGGACAGGGGTATATTTGGGAGACCCAGTACTTC. The rearrangement links TRBV4-2 to TRBJ2-5; 10 bases fit TRBD1. This CDR3 spans 17 amino acids. V was clipped by 2 bases and J by 5 bases; unmatched bases: 11. Germline CDR1 reads LGHNA; CDR2 reads YNFKEQ.

This sequence joins TRBV6-1 and TRBJ2-1; D unclear. Trimming cost V 4 bases and J 0 bases, with 13 bases left between them. The CDR3 spans 16 residues. Germline CDR1 is MNHNS and CDR2 is SASEGT. The CDR3 nucleotides read TGTGCCAGCAGTGGACTGAGACTTCTCTCCTACAATGAGCAGTTCTTC. Residues: CASSGLRLLSYNEQFF.

This chain joins TRBV5-1 and TRBJ1-1; 7 bases line up with TRBD1. CDR3 length: 16 amino acids. Trimming removed 3 bases from V and 1 base from J; junction bases left unmatched: 9. Germline V gene sequence: CDR1 SGHRS, CDR2 YFSETQ. As DNA, the CDR3 is TGCGCCAGCAGCTGGGCTACAGGGGTACGGAACACTGAAGCTTTCTTT. Translating gives CASSWATGVRNTEAFF.

V is TRBV27 and J is TRBJ1-2; 9 nucleotides agree with TRBD1. V was pared by 6 bases and J by 8 bases, with 4 bases of the junction left unmatched. CDR1 MNHEY and CDR2 SMNVEV come from the germline V gene (reference sequence). The CDR3 is made up of 12 amino acids. The CDR3 sequence is CASRGTGQGYTF. The CDR3 DNA sequence: TGTGCCAGCAGGGGGACAGGGCAGGGCTACACCTTC.

This chain uses TRBV25-1 with TRBJ1-3; maybe TRBD1 (6 bases). V lost 6 bases to trimming and J lost 4 bases, with 16 bases between them. Germline CDR1 MGHDK, CDR2 SYGVNS. CDR3 size: 15 residues. This CDR3 reads CASSLDSSKGNTIYF. The CDR3 coding sequence is TGTGCCAGCAGCCTGGACAGTTCGAAAGGAAACACCATATATTTT.

V gene TRBV11-1 combines with J gene TRBJ1-6, with unresolved D. V lost 3 bases to trimming and J lost 10 bases, with 16 bases between them. The germline CDR1 and CDR2 sequences are SGHAT and FQDESV (reference sequence). The CDR3 totals 15 residues. The CDR3: CASSLMGVSGSPLHF. CDR3 bases: TGTGCCAGCAGCTTGATGGGAGTGTCGGGATCACCCCTCCACTTT.

The chain's CDR3 is CASRPGSSYNSPLHF. The CDR3 DNA is TGTGCCAGCCGCCCCGGGAGCTCCTATAATTCACCCCTCCACTTT. The chain employs TRBV7-9 and TRBJ1-6; D remains ambiguous. Germline V lookup: CDR1 SEHNR, CDR2 FQNEAQ (reference sequence). Trimming cost V 8 bases and J 0 bases, with 11 bases left between them. The CDR3 consists of 15 residues.

V is TRBV10-3 and J is TRBJ2-1; 8 bases fit TRBD1. CDR3 length: 14 residues. Germline V gives CDR1 ENHRY, CDR2 SYGVKD. The V gene end was trimmed by 10 bases and the J gene end by 5 bases; junction bases not matched to a gene: 10. The CDR3 DNA follows: TGTGCCACCTTGGACAGGGCCGGGGACAATGAGCAGTTCTTC. This gives the protein CATLDRAGDNEQFF.

CDR3 sequence (DNA): TGTGCCAGCAGCTTAGCAGCGGGAGGCACAGATACGCAGTATTTT. Translation gives CASSLAAGGTDTQYF. This chain connects TRBV5-6 to TRBJ2-3; 8 bases map to TRBD2. Germline CDR1 and CDR2: SGHDT and YYEEEE. The CDR3 sequence is 15 residues long. J lost 1 base, V lost 2 bases, and 3 bases had no gene match.

This clone was seen just once. The chain uses TRBV11-1 and TRBJ1-2; 8 bases fit TRBD1. Germline-derived CDR1 and CDR2 are SGHAT and FQDESV (reference sequence). V lost 5 bases to trimming and J lost 4 bases; unmatched junction nucleotides: 6. This CDR3 has 14 residues. The CDR3 sequence is CASSRTGRLYGYTF. CDR3 bases: TGTGCCAGCAGCAGGACAGGGCGACTCTATGGCTACACCTTC.

The gene calls are TRBV6-6 and TRBJ2-5, with TRBD2 matching 11 bases. The V gene's germline CDR1 is MNHNY and CDR2 SVGAGI (reference sequence). With V trimmed by 8 bases and J by 3 bases, 11 bases remained unmatched. This CDR3 has 16 amino acids. The CDR3 reads CASVDRLAGGKETQYF. CDR3 DNA sequence: TGTGCCAGCGTAGATAGGCTAGCGGGAGGTAAAGAGACCCAGTACTTC.

The genes are TRBV6-1 and TRBJ2-7; 12 bases agree with TRBD2. The CDR3 contains 15 residues. V gave up 2 bases and J gave up 6 bases; unmatched junction bases: 5. CDR1 MNHNS and CDR2 SASEGT come from the germline V gene. DNA for the CDR3: TGTGCCAGCAGTGAACAGGCTAGCGGGAGGGGCGAGCAGTACTTC. Translating it yields CASSEQASGRGEQYF.